The 22 T cell receptor beta chains below were found in one sample sequenced in a study of read filtering for tumor transcriptome and immune sequencing (dated by TCRdb to 2020 to 2021). The sequencer was an Illumina HiSeq 4000. TCR libraries were constructed from approximately 360 ng RNA using the Immunoverse kit, and molecular barcoded adaptors covering alpha/delta and beta/gamma chains were employed. TCRdb reworked the public reads: Q25 trimming with fastp, MiXCR clone assembly, productive beta chains retained. Each entry merges the rows of one CDR3 protein and shows their most common DNA and genes. The sample table contains over 50,000 distinct CDR3 sequences; only one count was recorded for over 11% of them. In total, the top ten clones hold about 42% of the sample. The sequenced sample was a population of CD138-negative cells sorted from bone marrow. The intended sense of this specimen's cell subset or site label: bone marrow mononuclear cells depleted of CD138+ plasma/myeloma cells by negative magnetic selection. These receptors came from a donor at least 40 years old with multiple myeloma.

Many counts were recorded for this clonotype. This chain connects TRBV7-3 to TRBJ2-3; 12 bases are a match to TRBD1. The J segment lost 5 bases and the V segment lost 5 bases, leaving 5 bases of the junction unmatched. CDR1 and CDR2 from the germline V gene are SGHTA and FQGTGA. The CDR3 extends over 15 amino acids. In DNA form, the CDR3 reads TGTGCCAGCAGCCCCGGGACAGGGGGCATAGATACGCAGTATTTT. Protein sequence: CASSPGTGGIDTQYF.

This clonotype was counted between two and nine times. The chain joins TRBV6-5 to TRBJ1-5; no definite D call. V lost 2 bases to trimming and J lost 2 bases, with 7 bases between them. The CDR3 is 14 amino acids. CDR1 is MNHEY and CDR2 is SVGAGI in the germline V gene. The CDR3 region is CASSYRAGNQPQHF. The CDR3 DNA sequence: TGTGCCAGCAGTTACAGGGCGGGCAATCAGCCCCAGCATTTT.

This clonotype was picked up many times. V usage is TRBV12-3 or TRBV12-4 and J usage is TRBJ1-5; D may be TRBD1 (5 bases). With 3 bases removed from V and 2 bases from J, the gap between germline ends came to 14 bases. The CDR3 extends over 16 amino acids. The DNA of the CDR3 is TGTGCCAGCAGTTTCGGGGCTACGGGGGGCAATCAGCCCCAGCATTTT. Residues: CASSFGATGGNQPQHF.

V is TRBV4-2 and J is TRBJ2-7; TRBD2 agrees at 7 bases. Germline V gene lookup returns CDR1 LGHNA and CDR2 YNFKEQ. J was trimmed by 3 bases and V by 1 base; bases with no gene match: 3. This CDR3 is 14 amino acids long. The CDR3 spells CASSQGIAGYEQYF. The CDR3, as DNA: TGTGCCAGCAGCCAAGGAATAGCGGGCTACGAGCAGTACTTC.

This chain connects TRBV7-3 to TRBJ2-2; TRBD2 matches 12 bases. Germline V CDR1 and CDR2: SGHTA, FQGTGA. CDR3 length: 17 amino acids. The ends lost 5 bases at V and 6 bases at J; junction bases unmatched: 10. CDR3 region: CASSQTRLAGVPGELFF. DNA for the CDR3: TGTGCCAGCAGCCAAACCCGACTAGCGGGAGTACCCGGGGAGCTGTTTTTT.

This clonotype was picked up many times. The chain combines TRBV29-1 with TRBJ2-7; no clear D gene. Germline CDR1 reads SQVTM; CDR2 reads ANQGSEA. V lost 6 bases to trimming and J lost 0 bases, with 12 bases between them. CDR3 length: 13 amino acids. CDR3 in DNA: TGCAGCGTCCTTCCTCCGAACTCCTACGAGCAGTACTTC. Translated, it gives CSVLPPNSYEQYF.

A word on this clonotype: This clone may be a read error of a much larger clone one base away. This rearrangement joins TRBV20-1 to TRBJ2-1; 8 bases align to TRBD2. The CDR3 totals 15 residues. Germline CDR1 reads DFQATT; CDR2 reads SNEGSKA (reference sequence). The CDR3 spells CSARDGTRRNNGQFF. The CDR3 DNA is TGCAGTGCTAGAGATGGGACTAGGAGAAACAATGGGCAGTTCTTC.

With respect to this clonotype: One end of the junction varies from germline; a read error may be responsible. The chain carries TRBV7-2 and TRBJ2-3, with D maybe TRBD1 (5 bases). Germline values: CDR1 SGHTA, CDR2 FQGNSA. This CDR3 has 14 residues. CDR3: CSSSYWTSTDTQYF. CDR3 bases: TGTTCCAGCAGCTATTGGACAAGCACAGATACGCAGTATTTT.

This clonotype occurred a few times. Just one base apart from a much larger clone, this may be a read error. This chain joins TRBV3-1 and TRBJ2-1, with D perhaps TRBD1 or TRBD2 (5 bases each). The CDR3 runs to 15 residues. Trimming pared 0 bases from V and 6 bases from J, leaving 12 bases between. Germline lookup yields CDR1 LGHDT and CDR2 YNNKEL (reference sequence). The CDR3 loop is CASSQDGDLCNEQFF. The CDR3 DNA reads as TGTGCCAGCAGCCAAGACGGGGACCTTTGCAATGAGCAGTTCTTC.

This clonotype has more than one count but fewer than ten. V is TRBV30 and J is TRBJ1-1, with TRBD1 identical over 7 bases. The germline gives CDR1 GTSNPN, CDR2 SVGIG (reference sequence). The ends lost 3 bases at V and 6 bases at J; junction bases unmatched: 7. The CDR3 is made up of 13 amino acids. This CDR3 is CAWSTDRDSEAFF. For the CDR3, the DNA is TGTGCCTGGAGCACTGACAGGGACTCTGAAGCTTTCTTT.

In its sample, this clonotype was seen many times. The CDR3 DNA sequence: TGTGCCGCTCAGGGGATGGGCGGCTACACCTTC. Translated: CAAQGMGGYTF. The rearrangement links TRBV30 to TRBJ1-2; weak D call: TRBD1 (6 bases). V was pared by 8 bases and J by 8 bases, with 15 bases between. CDR1 GTSNPN and CDR2 SVGIG come from the germline V gene (reference sequence). The CDR3 runs 11 residues.

Many counts were recorded for this clonotype. This chain links TRBV11-3 with TRBJ2-2; 7 nucleotides match TRBD1. Germline assignment: CDR1 SGHNT and CDR2 YENEEA. This CDR3 region has 17 residues. The J segment lost 5 bases and the V segment lost 5 bases, leaving 14 bases of the junction unmatched. The CDR3 is CASSQGSATGWTGELFF. The CDR3 nucleotides read TGTGCCAGCAGCCAAGGATCGGCGACAGGGTGGACCGGGGAGCTGTTTTTT.

This clonotype was counted only a few times. The chain links TRBV6-1 to TRBJ2-1; D is unclear. Germline V gene data show CDR1 as MNHNS and CDR2 as SASEGT. This CDR3 is 13 amino acids long. V was cut by 5 bases and J by 6 bases, with 11 bases left in between. The CDR3 reads CASSPETLNEQFF. The CDR3 nucleotides read TGTGCCAGCAGTCCCGAGACCCTCAATGAGCAGTTCTTC.

A few counts support this clonotype. A much larger clone differs by one base, so this may be a read error. DNA of the CDR3: TGTGCCAGCAGCCAATCCAGGACTAGCGGGATCACGCAGCATTTT. Amino acids: CASSQSRTSGITQHF. The J gene is TRBJ2-3, the V gene TRBV14, with D unclear. The J call may be faulty, since TRBJ1-5 better matches the DNA end. Looked up from germline, CDR1 is SGHDN and CDR2 is FVKESK. The CDR3 loop spans 15 amino acids.

This clonotype was observed a handful of times. One base away lies a much larger clone, so this may be a sequencing read error. The chain employs TRBV7-9 and TRBJ1-4; 9 bases map to TRBD1. The CDR3 totals 14 residues. The germline gives CDR1 SEHNR, CDR2 FQNEAQ (reference sequence). For the CDR3, the DNA is TGTGTCAGCAGCCCCGGGACAGGGATTGAAAAACTGTTTTTT. Translated: CVSSPGTGIEKLFF.

There are many counts of this clonotype. This chain connects TRBV14 to TRBJ2-1; possibly TRBD2 for D (5 bases). Looked up from germline, CDR1 is SGHDN and CDR2 is FVKESK. CDR3 length: 13 amino acids. The V end lost 0 bases, the J end lost 9 bases, and 9 bases lay between the germline ends. The CDR3 DNA reads as TGTGCCAGCAGCCAAGAACTAGTGGGTGAGCAGTTCTTC. Its translation: CASSQELVGEQFF.

This clonotype has just a few counts. The CDR3 DNA sequence: TGTGCCAGTAGTATGGGTAGCGGGAGCCGTCCTGGGTCCTACGAGCAGTACTTC. Residues: CASSMGSGSRPGSYEQYF. The J gene is TRBJ2-7, the V gene TRBV19, with 9 bases aligning to TRBD2. The CDR3 loop spans 18 amino acids. Trimming at V came to 3 bases and at J to 1 base, leaving 13 bases not matched to a gene. CDR1 and CDR2 (germline): LNHDA, SQIVND (reference sequence). The whole variable domain, filled in from reference TRBV19 and TRBJ2-7, reads DGGITQSPKYLFRKEGQNVTLSCEQNLNHDAMYWYRQDPGQGLRLIYYSQIVNDFQKGDIAEGYSVSREKKESFPLTVTSAQKNPTAFYLCASSMGSGSRPGSYEQYFGPGTRLTVT.

This clonotype has more than one count but fewer than ten. This chain connects TRBV6-1 to TRBJ1-6; 10 nucleotides match TRBD1. CDR3 size: 15 residues. CDR1 and CDR2 from the germline V gene are MNHNS and SASEGT. With V trimmed by 0 bases and J by 9 bases, 2 bases remained unmatched. CDR3 DNA sequence: TGTGCCAGCAGTGAAGCCGGGACAGGGGCTTCACCCCTCCACTTT. Its translation is CASSEAGTGASPLHF.

The rearrangement links TRBV19 to TRBJ2-7, with D uncertain. Trimming removed 3 bases from V and 1 base from J, with 7 bases in between. Germline CDR1 reads LNHDA; CDR2 reads SQIVND (reference sequence). The CDR3 is made up of 13 amino acids. This CDR3 is CASSMHLSYEQYF. The CDR3 coding sequence is TGTGCCAGTAGTATGCATCTTTCCTACGAGCAGTACTTC.

This clonotype was detected many times. The CDR3 sequence is CASRPHRELGTQYF. The CDR3 nucleotides read TGTGCCAGCAGGCCTCACAGGGAATTAGGGACCCAGTACTTC. V and J are TRBV27 and TRBJ2-5, with D tentatively TRBD1 (6 bases). The CDR3 totals 14 residues. Between the trimmed V and J ends, which lost 6 bases and 7 bases, there was a span of 18 bases. Germline V gene sequence: CDR1 MNHEY, CDR2 SMNVEV (reference sequence).

This clonotype was counted a few times. This clone may be a read error of a much larger clone one base away. The chain employs TRBV4-1 and TRBJ1-1; TRBD1 is a possible D gene (5 bases). Germline V gene data show CDR1 as MGHRA and CDR2 as YSYEKL. The V end was cut by 4 bases, the J end by 4 bases, with 16 bases between. The CDR3 length is 15 residues. For the CDR3, the DNA is TGCGCCAGCAGCCTAGATGTTGCAGGGATCACTGAAGCTTTCTTT. Translating gives CASSLDVAGITEAFF.

This clonotype has more than one count but fewer than ten. The chain employs TRBV7-9 and TRBJ2-7; 7 bases are shared with TRBD2. Per the germline V gene, CDR1 is SEHNR and CDR2 is FQNEAQ (reference sequence). This CDR3 spans 13 amino acids. The junction had 5 bases not matched to a gene; V was cut back by 3 bases and J by 6 bases. The CDR3 region is CASSLEREAEQYF. The DNA for the CDR3 is TGTGCCAGCAGCTTGGAGCGGGAAGCCGAGCAGTACTTC.